A selection of T cell receptor beta chains follows, all from one sample in a study of blood T cell repertoires in COVID-19. Produced via immunoSEQ multiplex PCR; TCRdb's table is partial and in-frame only. The sample has about 170,000 clones, 84% seen once. The sequencing sample was made of peripheral blood. The receptors come from an elderly woman with COVID-19, enrolled during active disease. The CDR3 runs from the conserved cysteine through the conserved F or W. D genes are given only for firm matches. Only part of the rows carry a size: once, few, many, or a class if the clone is expanded.

D	V	J	size	CDR3	DNA
.	TRBV19	TRBJ1-5	.	CASSIFVGNQPQHF	TGTGCCAGTAGTATCTTTGTCGGCAATCAGCCCCAGCATTTT
TRBD1	TRBV19	TRBJ1-4	.	CASTRDRVNEKLFF	TGTGCCAGCACCAGGGACAGGGTTAATGAAAAACTGTTTTTT
.	TRBV11-2	TRBJ2-7	.	CASSSAGEQYF	TGTGCCAGCAGCTCAGCGGGCGAGCAGTACTTC
.	TRBV7-9	TRBJ2-5	.	CASRRDPETQYF	TGTGCCAGCAGGAGGGATCCGGAGACCCAGTACTTC
.	TRBV6-5	TRBJ2-7	.	CAAGWAYEQYF	TGTGCCGCGGGTTGGGCCTACGAGCAGTACTTC
.	TRBV7-2	TRBJ1-5	.	CASNQGRFSLQPQHF	TGTGCCAGCAACCAGGGTCGTTTTTCGCTCCAGCCCCAGCATTTT
TRBD2	TRBV4-1	TRBJ2-2	.	CASSREIGLAGDTGELFF	TGCGCCAGCAGCCGCGAGATCGGACTAGCGGGAGACACCGGGGAGCTGTTTTTT
.	TRBV30	TRBJ1-5	few	CAWSVAHGGQPQHF	TGTGCCTGGAGTGTCGCCCACGGGGGTCAGCCCCAGCATTTT
.	TRBV6-1	TRBJ1-5	.	CASSERRGGQPQHF	TGTGCCAGCAGTGAAAGGAGGGGAGGCCAGCCCCAGCATTTT
.	TRBV5-6	TRBJ1-2	.	CASSLDSGAVYGYTF	TGTGCCAGCAGCTTGGATTCGGGAGCCGTCTATGGCTACACCTTC
.	TRBV5-4	TRBJ2-7	.	CASSFDRNYEQYF	TGTGCCAGCAGCTTCGACAGAAACTACGAGCAGTACTTC